These T cell receptor beta chains were read from a single sample in a study of blood T cell repertoires in COVID-19. Profiling relied on immunoSEQ multiplex PCR, and the TCRdb table lists in-frame clones only, not all of them. Here the sample spans about 100,000 clones, approximately 91% being singletons. The material sequenced was peripheral blood. These TCRs come from a man aged 50 to 60 with active COVID-19. Each CDR3 is given with its conserved first and last residue. The D gene is left open where the match is weak. Clone size is not always given. Where it is, it says once, few, many or a class for expanded clones.

CDR3 DNA: TGTGCCAGCAGTGGACAGGGGGCTGGAAACACCATATATTTT
CDR3 protein: CASSGQGAGNTIYF
D gene: TRBD1
J gene: TRBJ1-3
clone size: NA
V gene: TRBV6-1

CDR3 DNA: TGTGCCTGGAGTCCTCGGGACAATCATGGCTACACCTTC
CDR3 protein: CAWSPRDNHGYTF
D gene: NA
J gene: TRBJ1-2
clone size: NA
V gene: TRBV30

CDR3 DNA: TGTGCCAGCAGTCCGGGCACTGAAGCTTTCTTT
CDR3 protein: CASSPGTEAFF
D gene: NA
J gene: TRBJ1-1
clone size: NA
V gene: TRBV2

CDR3 DNA: TGCGCCAGCAGCCAGTTCGGGGGTCAAGAGACCCAGTACTTC
CDR3 protein: CASSQFGGQETQYF
D gene: NA
J gene: TRBJ2-5
clone size: NA
V gene: TRBV5-1

CDR3 DNA: TGTGCCAGTAGACATAACGGGAGGCAGGGTGATGGCTACACCTTC
CDR3 protein: CASRHNGRQGDGYTF
D gene: NA
J gene: TRBJ1-2
clone size: NA
V gene: TRBV19

CDR3 DNA: TGTGCCAGCAGTTTGACTAGCGGGAGAGTGACAGATACGCAGTATTTT
CDR3 protein: CASSLTSGRVTDTQYF
D gene: TRBD2
J gene: TRBJ2-3
clone size: NA
V gene: TRBV27

CDR3 DNA: TGTGCCAGCAGCCCCGGGATTCAGGGGGGCTACACCTTC
CDR3 protein: CASSPGIQGGYTF
D gene: NA
J gene: TRBJ1-2
clone size: NA
V gene: TRBV2

CDR3 DNA: TGCGCCAGCAGCGGGGGACCCCCGACTAGCGGGGCTTGGGAGCAGTTCTTC
CDR3 protein: CASSGGPPTSGAWEQFF
D gene: TRBD2
J gene: TRBJ2-1
clone size: once
V gene: TRBV5-1

CDR3 DNA: TGTGCCAGCAGTTATATAGCGGGGCCGCGAGATACGCAGTATTTT
CDR3 protein: CASSYIAGPRDTQYF
D gene: TRBD2
J gene: TRBJ2-3
clone size: NA
V gene: TRBV27

CDR3 DNA: TGTGCCAGCTCAGGAGTTAAGCTGAACACTGAAGCTTTCTTT
CDR3 protein: CASSGVKLNTEAFF
D gene: NA
J gene: TRBJ1-1
clone size: NA
V gene: TRBV18

CDR3 DNA: TGTGCCAGCTGGGACAGGGGGCTAGGCACTGAAGCTTTCTTT
CDR3 protein: CASWDRGLGTEAFF
D gene: TRBD1
J gene: TRBJ1-1
clone size: NA
V gene: TRBV6-5

CDR3 DNA: TGTGCCAGCAGCCTAAGAGCAGCGGGGGTAGAGACCCAGTACTTC
CDR3 protein: CASSLRAAGVETQYF
D gene: TRBD2
J gene: TRBJ2-5
clone size: NA
V gene: TRBV7-2

CDR3 DNA: TGTGCCAGCAGCCCCCACCGCGGGGCGAGCACCGGGGAGCTGTTTTTT
CDR3 protein: CASSPHRGASTGELFF
D gene: NA
J gene: TRBJ2-2
clone size: NA
V gene: TRBV7-2

CDR3 DNA: TGTGCCAGCACCTGGGAGGGGAGCACAGATACGCAGTATTTT
CDR3 protein: CASTWEGSTDTQYF
D gene: TRBD2
J gene: TRBJ2-3
clone size: NA
V gene: TRBV7-9

CDR3 DNA: TGTGCCAGCAGAAGGGACTCAGGGGGCAATTCACCCCTCCACTTT
CDR3 protein: CASRRDSGGNSPLHF
D gene: TRBD1
J gene: TRBJ1-6
clone size: NA
V gene: TRBV2

CDR3 DNA: TGTGCCATCAGTGATGGGACTAGCGTCAATGAGCAGTTCTTC
CDR3 protein: CAISDGTSVNEQFF
D gene: TRBD2
J gene: TRBJ2-1
clone size: NA
V gene: TRBV10-3

CDR3 DNA: TGTGCCACCAGTGATCAACTAGCGGGGAGATACAATGAGCAGTTCTTC
CDR3 protein: CATSDQLAGRYNEQFF
D gene: TRBD2
J gene: TRBJ2-1
clone size: NA
V gene: TRBV24-1

CDR3 DNA: TGTGCCAGCAGTCCTGGGGGGGCTAGCTCACCCCTCCACTTT
CDR3 protein: CASSPGGASSPLHF
D gene: NA
J gene: TRBJ1-6
clone size: NA
V gene: TRBV6-4

CDR3 DNA: TGTGCCAGTAGTATGGGGCATCGGAGTGGTGGCTACACCTTC
CDR3 protein: CASSMGHRSGGYTF
D gene: NA
J gene: TRBJ1-2
clone size: NA
V gene: TRBV19

CDR3 DNA: TGTGCCAGCAGCTTAGCTAGTGGCAATGAGCAGTTCTTC
CDR3 protein: CASSLASGNEQFF
D gene: NA
J gene: TRBJ2-1
clone size: NA
V gene: TRBV11-3

CDR3 DNA: TGTGCCAGCAGCCTCACGGGACAGGGGGAGTTGTTAGCTGGAAACACCATATATTTT
CDR3 protein: CASSLTGQGELLAGNTIYF
D gene: TRBD1
J gene: TRBJ1-3
clone size: NA
V gene: TRBV11-3

CDR3 DNA: TGTGCCAGCCGGGGGTGGAACGCTGAAGCTTTCTTT
CDR3 protein: CASRGWNAEAFF
D gene: NA
J gene: TRBJ1-1
clone size: NA
V gene: TRBV27

CDR3 DNA: TGTGCCAGCAGCTTGAGGGACAGGGGTAAAATGAACACTGAAGCTTTCTTT
CDR3 protein: CASSLRDRGKMNTEAFF
D gene: TRBD1
J gene: TRBJ1-1
clone size: few
V gene: TRBV5-4

CDR3 DNA: TGCGCCAGCAGCTTAACAGGGGTAGGCACTGAAGCTTTCTTT
CDR3 protein: CASSLTGVGTEAFF
D gene: TRBD1
J gene: TRBJ1-1
clone size: few
V gene: TRBV5-1

CDR3 DNA: TGTGCCAGCGGCTACCGAATCCAGGCGCGACCTGGAAACACCATATATTTT
CDR3 protein: CASGYRIQARPGNTIYF
D gene: NA
J gene: TRBJ1-3
clone size: few
V gene: TRBV21-1

CDR3 DNA: TGTGCCAGCACAGGTTCAGGGCACGGCTACACCTTC
CDR3 protein: CASTGSGHGYTF
D gene: NA
J gene: TRBJ1-2
clone size: NA
V gene: TRBV6-6

CDR3 DNA: TGTGCCAGCAGCTTGGCCGGGGCTGGGGCCAACGTCCTGACTTTC
CDR3 protein: CASSLAGAGANVLTF
D gene: NA
J gene: TRBJ2-6
clone size: NA
V gene: TRBV5-4

CDR3 DNA: TGTGCCAGTAGTAGGACAGGGGAGCGTCAGCCCCAGCATTTT
CDR3 protein: CASSRTGERQPQHF
D gene: TRBD1
J gene: TRBJ1-5
clone size: once
V gene: TRBV19

CDR3 DNA: TGTGCCAGCAGCTTAGTTATTCCCGCGGGAGGGCCCCACAATGAGCAGTTCTTC
CDR3 protein: CASSLVIPAGGPHNEQFF
D gene: TRBD2
J gene: TRBJ2-1
clone size: NA
V gene: TRBV7-9

CDR3 DNA: TGTGCCAGTAGCTACACTAGCGACTACAATGAGCAGTTCTTC
CDR3 protein: CASSYTSDYNEQFF
D gene: TRBD2
J gene: TRBJ2-1
clone size: NA
V gene: TRBV19

CDR3 DNA: TGTGCCAGCAGCTCCGGAGGGGCGCCGGGTGGTGGCTACACCTTC
CDR3 protein: CASSSGGAPGGGYTF
D gene: NA
J gene: TRBJ1-2
clone size: NA
V gene: TRBV11-2

CDR3 DNA: TGTGCCAGCAGTTCCTTGCTAGCTTCCAATGAGCAGTTCTTC
CDR3 protein: CASSSLLASNEQFF
D gene: NA
J gene: TRBJ2-1
clone size: once
V gene: TRBV7-8

CDR3 DNA: TGTGCCAGTAGGTTTGCAGGAAATGAGCAGTTCTTC
CDR3 protein: CASRFAGNEQFF
D gene: NA
J gene: TRBJ2-1
clone size: NA
V gene: TRBV19

CDR3 DNA: TGTGCCAGTAGTATAAATATGGACAGGGGCTACACCTTC
CDR3 protein: CASSINMDRGYTF
D gene: TRBD1
J gene: TRBJ1-2
clone size: NA
V gene: TRBV19

CDR3 DNA: TGTGCCAGCAGCCCTACAGTAGATCAGCCCCAGCATTTT
CDR3 protein: CASSPTVDQPQHF
D gene: NA
J gene: TRBJ1-5
clone size: NA
V gene: TRBV7-9

CDR3 DNA: TGTGCCAGCAGTTCCACGGGGAACGCTGAGGCTTTCTTT
CDR3 protein: CASSSTGNAEAFF
D gene: NA
J gene: TRBJ1-1
clone size: NA
V gene: TRBV12-3/TRBV12-4

CDR3 DNA: TGTGCCAGCACCCCAGGGACAGGGGGCGCCCAGACCCAGTACTTC
CDR3 protein: CASTPGTGGAQTQYF
D gene: TRBD1
J gene: TRBJ2-5
clone size: NA
V gene: TRBV28

CDR3 DNA: TGTGTAAACGTGGGGGGAGAGTCGTGTAGTGAGCAGTTCTTC
CDR3 protein: CVNVGGESCSEQFF
D gene: NA
J gene: TRBJ2-1
clone size: NA
V gene: TRBV12-2

CDR3 DNA: TGTGCCAGCAGCCAAACAGGCCCCGCAACTTATGGCTACACCTTC
CDR3 protein: CASSQTGPATYGYTF
D gene: NA
J gene: TRBJ1-2
clone size: few
V gene: TRBV14

CDR3 DNA: TGTGCCAGCAGCCTCGGACAGTATAGCAATCAGCCCCAGCATTTT
CDR3 protein: CASSLGQYSNQPQHF
D gene: NA
J gene: TRBJ1-5
clone size: NA
V gene: TRBV6-5

CDR3 DNA: TGTGCCACCAGTGTTGCGGGAGGGGGGGGCAATGAGCAGTTCTTC
CDR3 protein: CATSVAGGGGNEQFF
D gene: TRBD2
J gene: TRBJ2-1
clone size: NA
V gene: TRBV24-1

CDR3 DNA: TGTGCCAGCAGCCAAACCTTAGCGAGGTTTTCACCCCTCCACTTT
CDR3 protein: CASSQTLARFSPLHF
D gene: NA
J gene: TRBJ1-6
clone size: NA
V gene: TRBV14

CDR3 DNA: TGTGCCAGCAGCTTATCAGGGTTCTCCTACGAGCAGTACTTC
CDR3 protein: CASSLSGFSYEQYF
D gene: NA
J gene: TRBJ2-7
clone size: NA
V gene: TRBV7-2

CDR3 DNA: TGCAGCGTTGACAGGGGGCCCGACTATGGCTACACCTTC
CDR3 protein: CSVDRGPDYGYTF
D gene: TRBD1
J gene: TRBJ1-2
clone size: NA
V gene: TRBV29-1

CDR3 DNA: TGTGCCAGCAGCCAAAACAGGGGGGCTAACTATGGCTACACCTTC
CDR3 protein: CASSQNRGANYGYTF
D gene: TRBD1
J gene: TRBJ1-2
clone size: NA
V gene: TRBV3-1/TRBV3-2

CDR3 DNA: TGTGCCAGCAGCCCGAGGGGGGGGAGCGAGCAGTACTTC
CDR3 protein: CASSPRGGSEQYF
D gene: NA
J gene: TRBJ2-7
clone size: NA
V gene: TRBV7-9

CDR3 DNA: TGTGCCAGCAGCTATCCGGGTCCAATAGGGAACACCGGGGAGCTGTTTTTT
CDR3 protein: CASSYPGPIGNTGELFF
D gene: NA
J gene: TRBJ2-2
clone size: NA
V gene: TRBV11-3

CDR3 DNA: TGCGCCAGCAGCATTACTTCGGGACAGACCCCCTCGCAGTATTTT
CDR3 protein: CASSITSGQTPSQYF
D gene: TRBD1
J gene: TRBJ2-3
clone size: NA
V gene: TRBV5-1

CDR3 DNA: TGTGCCAGTAGTTCGCGTCAGGGGGGCAGCAATCAGCCCCAGCATTTT
CDR3 protein: CASSSRQGGSNQPQHF
D gene: TRBD1
J gene: TRBJ1-5
clone size: once
V gene: TRBV19

CDR3 DNA: TGCAGCGTTCCGAGGCAGGGCTATGGCTACACCTTC
CDR3 protein: CSVPRQGYGYTF
D gene: NA
J gene: TRBJ1-2
clone size: NA
V gene: TRBV29-1

CDR3 DNA: TGTGCCAGCAGCGCCTACAGGGGGGATTATTCACCCCTCCACTTT
CDR3 protein: CASSAYRGDYSPLHF
D gene: TRBD1
J gene: TRBJ1-6
clone size: NA
V gene: TRBV13

CDR3 DNA: TGTGCCAGCAGTGAAACAGGGACTGAAAAACTGTTTTTT
CDR3 protein: CASSETGTEKLFF
D gene: NA
J gene: TRBJ1-4
clone size: NA
V gene: TRBV6-1

CDR3 DNA: TGTGCCAGCTCACTCGCCGTGAGGAACACTGAAGCTTTCTTT
CDR3 protein: CASSLAVRNTEAFF
D gene: NA
J gene: TRBJ1-1
clone size: few
V gene: TRBV18

CDR3 DNA: TGTGCCATCAGTGCCGACCCACAGGGGCAGCCCCAGCATTTT
CDR3 protein: CAISADPQGQPQHF
D gene: TRBD1
J gene: TRBJ1-5
clone size: NA
V gene: TRBV10-3